This entry lists 30 T cell receptor beta chains sequenced from one sample in a study of T cell clones after liver transplantation (dated by TCRdb to the late 2010s). The library came from the immunoSEQ multiplex PCR assay. TCRdb carries this immuneACCESS record with in-frame sequences only. Its versions omit some clonotypes, under half of them owing to an unresolved V gene in the studies checked, with the rest unexplained. In this sample the table shows over 70,000 clones, roughly 80% of which occur a single time. Approximately 0.81% of the sample lies in the top ten. Sequences were derived from CD4+ T cells from blood, sampled 12 months after liver transplant. The source of these receptors is a human patient who received a liver transplant. Some T cells seen after a transplant may have their origin in the graft donor.

The chain uses TRBV19 and TRBJ2-3; tentative D call: TRBD2 (5 bases). The CDR3 runs 12 residues. V was shortened by 7 bases and J by 8 bases, with 13 bases between the two germline ends. Germline-derived CDR1 and CDR2 are LNHDA and SQIVND (reference sequence). The CDR3 here is CASISPGGTQYF. CDR3 DNA sequence: TGTGCCAGTATCTCTCCCGGAGGTACGCAGTATTTT.

The rearrangement links TRBV7-2 to TRBJ1-5, with D perhaps matching TRBD1 (5 bases). The CDR3 is 13 amino acids. Between the trimmed V and J ends, which lost 0 bases and 7 bases, there was a span of 7 bases. Germline loops: CDR1 SGHTA, CDR2 FQGNSA. This chain's CDR3 is CASSLAGRQPQHF. In DNA form, the CDR3 reads TGTGCCAGCAGCTTAGCGGGACGGCAGCCCCAGCATTTT.

For the CDR3, the DNA is TGTGCCATCAGTGAGTCGGACGGACAGATGAACACTGAAGCTTTCTTT. It encodes CAISESDGQMNTEAFF. This sequence joins TRBV10-3 and TRBJ1-1; perhaps TRBD1 as D (6 bases). The CDR3 is 16 amino acids. The V end was cut by 0 bases, the J end by 0 bases, with 11 bases between. Germline CDR1 ENHRY, CDR2 SYGVKD.

This chain links TRBV28 with TRBJ1-2, with D uncertain. Germline V gene data show CDR1 as MDHEN and CDR2 as SYDVKM. The CDR3 covers 14 residues. Trimming removed 5 bases from V and 4 bases from J, with 14 bases in between. CDR3 residues: CASSPGWQTYGYTF. DNA for the CDR3: TGTGCCAGCAGTCCCGGGTGGCAGACCTATGGCTACACCTTC.

The CDR3 is CASSLVSSGTYEQYF. Written as DNA, the CDR3 is TGTGCCAGCAGCTTAGTTTCTAGCGGGACCTACGAGCAGTACTTC. The chain joins TRBV7-8 to TRBJ2-7, with TRBD2 matching over 9 bases. Losses at the gene ends were 1 base for V and 2 bases for J; bases not matched to a gene: 3. Germline values: CDR1 SGHVS, CDR2 FQNEAQ. The CDR3 has 15 residues.

The chain is built from TRBV5-1 and TRBJ2-3, with 7 nucleotides matching TRBD2. The CDR3 consists of 16 residues. CDR1 SGHRS and CDR2 YFSETQ come from the germline V gene. Trimming cost V 4 bases and J 2 bases; bases outside gene matches: 10. The CDR3 nucleotides are TGCGCCAGCAGCCGGCAAAGCGGGATGATCACAGATACGCAGTATTTT. Encoded protein: CASSRQSGMITDTQYF.

This chain links TRBV11-2 with TRBJ1-1, with 10 positions matching TRBD1. V lost 5 bases and J lost 5; bases outside the gene matches: 8. The germline V gene has CDR1 SGHAT and CDR2 FQNNGV. There are 15 residues in the CDR3. CDR3 in amino acids: CASSRTGTGDTEAFF. The CDR3 DNA is TGTGCCAGCAGCCGAACCGGGACAGGGGATACTGAAGCTTTCTTT.

This clone was recorded only once. The V and J genes are TRBV5-6 and TRBJ2-7; TRBD2 matches 10 bases. The CDR3 extends over 16 amino acids. Germline CDR1 reads SGHDT; CDR2 reads YYEEEE. The V segment lost 4 bases and the J segment 3 bases; nucleotides outside the gene matches: 10. The CDR3 region is CASSQSLAGELYEQYF. CDR3 in DNA: TGTGCCAGCAGCCAAAGTCTAGCGGGAGAGCTCTACGAGCAGTACTTC.

The chain employs TRBV5-1 and TRBJ1-2; 10 bases fit TRBD1. After removal of 4 bases from V and 2 bases from J, the junction contained 8 bases not matched to a gene. Germline V lookup: CDR1 SGHRS, CDR2 YFSETQ. CDR3 size: 16 residues. In DNA, the CDR3 is TGCGCCAGCAGCCCCCGCTGGGGACAGGGGAACTATGGCTACACCTTC. Translation gives CASSPRWGQGNYGYTF.

This sequence joins TRBV28 and TRBJ2-1; maybe TRBD2 (5 bases). Germline assignment: CDR1 MDHEN and CDR2 SYDVKM. Trimming removed 6 bases from V and 3 bases from J, with 6 bases in between. CDR3 size: 12 residues. Here the CDR3 DNA reads TGTGCCAGCAGGACTATCTACAATGAGCAGTTCTTC. Protein sequence: CASRTIYNEQFF.

The chain carries TRBV5-1 and TRBJ2-3, with 9 bases fitting TRBD2. This CDR3 has 16 residues. V lost 1 base, J lost 7 bases, and 10 bases stayed unmatched. Germline-derived CDR1 and CDR2 are SGHRS and YFSETQ. The CDR3 DNA sequence: TGCGCCAGCAGCTTGATTCTAGCGGGATCCGACAATACGCAGTATTTT. Amino acids: CASSLILAGSDNTQYF.

This chain connects TRBV4-1 to TRBJ1-5, with no clear D. This CDR3 comprises 15 residues. The germline V gene encodes CDR1 MGHRA and CDR2 YSYEKL. V shed 1 base and J shed 9 bases, with 16 bases lying between them. The CDR3 coding sequence is TGCGCCAGCAGCCAAGCCGAAGGCTGGAGGCGGCCCCAGCATTTT. Amino acid sequence: CASSQAEGWRRPQHF.

The chain has TRBV6-4 and TRBJ1-5, with D unclear. CDR3 length: 13 amino acids. The germline gives CDR1 MRHNA, CDR2 SNTAGT. With 6 bases removed from V and 5 bases from J, the gap between germline ends came to 11 bases. The CDR3, as DNA: TGTGCCAGCAGCCTAGAGAGGGATCAGCCCCAGCATTTT. This codes for CASSLERDQPQHF.

The chain uses TRBV5-1 and TRBJ2-6; 9 positions agree with TRBD1. Trimming cost V 3 bases and J 0 bases; bases outside gene matches: 7. The CDR3 covers 18 residues. Germline V gene data show CDR1 as SGHRS and CDR2 as YFSETQ. The CDR3 sequence: CASSSSGTGISGANVLTF. The CDR3 nucleotides are TGCGCCAGCAGCTCAAGCGGGACAGGGATCTCTGGGGCCAACGTCCTGACTTTC.

This clone was picked up a small number of times. CDR3 region: CASRSPGLGKNIQYF. CDR3 DNA sequence: TGTGCCAGTAGATCTCCGGGACTAGGTAAAAACATTCAGTACTTC. The chain links TRBV19 to TRBJ2-4, with 8 nucleotides matching TRBD2. The CDR3 consists of 15 residues. Germline V gene data show CDR1 as LNHDA and CDR2 as SQIVND (reference sequence). V lost 6 bases and J lost 4; bases outside the gene matches: 8.

The chain has TRBV10-2 and TRBJ2-1; 10 bases map to TRBD2. CDR1 is WSHSY, CDR2 SAAADI, per germline. The CDR3 loop spans 15 amino acids. Germline trimming cut 6 bases from V and 7 bases from J; bases unmatched to any gene: 9. The CDR3 DNA is TGCGCCAGCAGCCACGAGCGGGAGGGCCTGAATGAGCAGTTCTTC. It yields the protein CASSHEREGLNEQFF.

This chain uses TRBV4-2 with TRBJ1-4, with D possibly being TRBD1 (5 bases). Germline CDR1 is LGHNA and CDR2 is YNFKEQ. V was cut by 4 bases and J by 3 bases, with 12 bases left in between. This CDR3 is 15 amino acids long. CDR3 protein: CASSPPQVANEKLFF. The CDR3 DNA follows: TGTGCCAGCAGCCCCCCACAGGTGGCTAATGAAAAACTGTTTTTT.

The V call is TRBV13, the J call TRBJ1-5, with TRBD1 identical over 8 bases. Germline CDR1 reads PRHDT; CDR2 reads FYEKMQ (reference sequence). The CDR3 runs 15 residues. The V and J ends lost 0 bases and 6 bases, in that order; junction bases with no gene match: 4. The CDR3 bases are TGTGCCAGCAGCTTAGGGGCCAGGGGGCCTCAGCCCCAGCATTTT. Its translation: CASSLGARGPQPQHF.

This rearrangement joins TRBV5-6 to TRBJ1-1, with D possibly TRBD1 on 6 matching bases. V dropped 6 bases and J dropped 0 bases, with 12 bases sitting between them. The CDR3 has 14 residues. Germline values: CDR1 SGHDT, CDR2 YYEEEE. For the CDR3, the DNA is TGTGCCAGCAAAAAACAGGGATTGAACACTGAAGCTTTCTTT. It codes for CASKKQGLNTEAFF. The variable domain in full, completed from reference TRBV5-6 and TRBJ1-1, reads DAGVTQSPTHLIKTRGQQVTLRCSPKSGHDTVSWYQQALGQGPQFIFQYYEEEERQRGNFPDRFSGHQFPNYSSELNVNALLLGDSALYLCASKKQGLNTEAFFGQGTRLTVV.

This clone was counted once. The germline gene is not matched at one end of the junction; a read error may be the cause. The rearrangement links TRBV6-5 to TRBJ2-1; 8 positions agree with TRBD1. CDR3 length: 13 amino acids. The germline gives CDR1 MNHEY, CDR2 SVGAGI. In DNA form, the CDR3 reads TGTGCCAGCAGTTACTCTCGCACGGACAGGGTTATCTTC. As protein: CASSYSRTDRVIF.

The V gene is TRBV5-1, the J gene TRBJ2-1; 9 nucleotides align to TRBD2. This CDR3 region has 15 residues. Germline V gene lookup returns CDR1 SGHRS and CDR2 YFSETQ. The V and J ends lost 4 bases and 0 bases, in that order; junction bases with no gene match: 2. The CDR3 bases are TGCGCCAGCAGCAGTAGCGGGAGCTCCTACAATGAGCAGTTCTTC. It yields the protein CASSSSGSSYNEQFF.

The chain is built from TRBV4-1 and TRBJ1-2, with TRBD1 as a possible D gene (5 bases). Germline-derived CDR1 and CDR2 are MGHRA and YSYEKL. The CDR3 has 16 amino acids. The V gene lost 1 base and the J gene lost 4 bases, with 16 bases spanning the gap. The CDR3 sequence: CASSQAVYTGPYGYTF. In DNA, the CDR3 is TGCGCCAGCAGCCAAGCTGTTTATACAGGACCCTATGGCTACACCTTC.

The rearrangement uses TRBV5-4 and TRBJ1-3, with unresolved D. Germline V gives CDR1 SGHNT, CDR2 YYREEE (reference sequence). Trimming left V 4 bases short and J 0 bases short, with 5 bases between. The CDR3 is 13 amino acids. This CDR3 is CASSIDSGNTIYF. CDR3 DNA sequence: TGTGCCAGCAGCATAGACTCTGGAAACACCATATATTTT.

This clone was counted between two and nine times. V and J are TRBV29-1 and TRBJ1-1; tentatively, D is TRBD1 (5 bases). V was cut by 4 bases and J by 4 bases, with 13 bases left in between. This CDR3 contains 13 residues. Germline lookup yields CDR1 SQVTM and CDR2 ANQGSEA. DNA for the CDR3: TGCAGCGTTGGGCGGGGCATTCGCACTGAAGCTTTCTTT. Translating gives CSVGRGIRTEAFF.

The CDR3: CASSVGKESYGYTF. CDR3 nucleotide sequence: TGTGCCAGCAGCGTAGGAAAGGAGAGTTATGGCTACACCTTC. The chain joins TRBV9 to TRBJ1-2, with D uncertain. Trimming cost V 0 bases and J 5 bases, with 11 bases left between them. CDR1 is SGDLS, CDR2 YYNGEE, per germline. The CDR3 covers 14 residues.

This clone was detected a few times. V gene TRBV7-2 combines with J gene TRBJ1-4; 7 bases map to TRBD1. Trimming cost V 1 base and J 10 bases; bases outside gene matches: 12. The CDR3 length is 16 residues. The germline CDR1 and CDR2 sequences are SGHTA and FQGNSA. The DNA for the CDR3 is TGTGCCAGCAGCTTAGTGGGGTCGTCAGGGGGTGGAAAACTGTTTTTT. Translating gives CASSLVGSSGGGKLFF.

This chain joins TRBV5-1 and TRBJ1-3, with D unclear. Germline lookup yields CDR1 SGHRS and CDR2 YFSETQ. V shed 5 bases and J shed 1 base, with 13 bases lying between them. This CDR3 region has 15 residues. The CDR3 coding sequence is TGCGCCAGCAGTTCAGACGGTGTTTCTGGAAACACCATATATTTT. Encoded protein: CASSSDGVSGNTIYF.

This chain links TRBV7-2 with TRBJ2-1; no clear D. CDR1 is SGHTA and CDR2 is FQGNSA in the germline V gene. Trimming pared 0 bases from V and 1 base from J, leaving 7 bases between. This CDR3 is built from 15 residues. For the CDR3, the DNA is TGTGCCAGCAGCTTAGCTGGCTCGTCCTACAATGAGCAGTTCTTC. Amino acids: CASSLAGSSYNEQFF.

V and J are TRBV19 and TRBJ2-3; D perhaps matches TRBD2 (7 bases). V was pared by 6 bases and J by 4 bases, with 14 bases between. Germline V gene sequence: CDR1 LNHDA, CDR2 SQIVND (reference sequence). The CDR3 sequence is 14 residues long. CDR3: CASRTGGGADTQYF. The CDR3 DNA sequence: TGTGCCAGTAGGACAGGAGGGGGGGCAGATACGCAGTATTTT.

The V call is TRBV6-5, the J call TRBJ1-2; 8 nucleotides agree with TRBD1. With 6 bases clipped from V and 4 bases from J, the junction kept 7 bases outside the gene matches. Looked up from germline, CDR1 is MNHEY and CDR2 is SVGAGI. This CDR3 has 14 residues. CDR3 DNA sequence: TGTGCCAGCAGGACGCCGGGACAGGTCTATGGCTACACCTTC. It is translated as CASRTPGQVYGYTF.